This T cell receptor (beta chain) was recovered during a study of blood T cell repertoires in COVID-19. Study in general: Researchers got acute and convalescent COVID-19 samples from the United States, Italy and Spain. PBMCs, B-cell-depleted T cells, or T cells were the source of the cDNA or gDNA that made up the material.

CDR1 is KGHDR, CDR2 SFDVKD, per germline. The junction had 4 bases not matched to a gene; V was cut back by 3 bases and J by 5 bases. The CDR3 consists of 15 residues. Per the authors' pipeline: How many nucleated cells were present was estimated from reference gene primer amplification. The assay was immunoSEQ multiplex PCR, and TCRdb's table has in-frame clones only and misses some. V and J calls and clone size follow that table, whereas D and trimming were derived from the DNA. The top ten hold around 5.8% of the sample, which has about 90,000 clones, 65% to 85% seen once. The chain uses TRBV24-1 and TRBJ2-7; TRBD2 matches 12 bases. The specimen sequenced was peripheral blood. The receptor's source is a man aged 60 to 75 with acute or convalescent COVID-19. As DNA, the CDR3 is TGTGCCACCAGTGATCCCTCTAGCGGGGGGGACGAGCAGTACTTC. Residues: CATSDPSSGGDEQYF.